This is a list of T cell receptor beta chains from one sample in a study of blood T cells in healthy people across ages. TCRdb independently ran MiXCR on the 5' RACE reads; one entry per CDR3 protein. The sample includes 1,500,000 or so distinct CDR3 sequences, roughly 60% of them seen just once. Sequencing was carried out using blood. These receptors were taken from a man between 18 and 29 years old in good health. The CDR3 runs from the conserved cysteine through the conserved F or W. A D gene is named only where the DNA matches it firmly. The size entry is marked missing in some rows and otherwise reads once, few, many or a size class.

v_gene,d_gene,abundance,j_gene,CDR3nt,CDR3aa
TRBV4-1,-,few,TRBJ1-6,TGCGCCAGCAGCCAAGGCCCCCCGGAGAGGGAAAGATCACCCCTCCACTTT,CASSQGPPERERSPLHF
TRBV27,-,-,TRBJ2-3,TGTGCCAGCAGCATAGGGGTCCTGTACACAGATACGCAGTATTTT,CASSIGVLYTDTQYF
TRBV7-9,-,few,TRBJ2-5,TGTGCCAGCAGCTTAGCCGGCTACAATGAGCAGTACTTC,CASSLAGYNEQYF
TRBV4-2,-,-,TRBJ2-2,TGTGCCAGCAGCCAGCCTACGGACAGATCTCGACCCGGGGAGCTGTTTTTT,CASSQPTDRSRPGELFF
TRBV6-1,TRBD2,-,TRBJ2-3,TGTGCCAGCAGCCCCGCGACTAGCGGGGGGCCCACAGATACGCAGTATTTT,CASSPATSGGPTDTQYF
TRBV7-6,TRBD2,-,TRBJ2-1,TGTGCCAGCAGCTTAATGCGGCGGGAGTCTTCGGATGAGCAGTTCTTC,CASSLMRRESSDEQFF
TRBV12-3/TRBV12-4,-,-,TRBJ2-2,TGTGGCGGCCGGGAACGAAACACCGGGGAGCTGTTTTTT,CGGRERNTGELFF
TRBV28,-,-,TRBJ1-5,TGTGCCAGCAGTTTATCAGGGACTCAGCCCCAGCATTTT,CASSLSGTQPQHF
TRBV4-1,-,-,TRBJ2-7,TGCGCCAGCAGCCCGGGGTTACTAGTTCCCGGGCGAAACTACGAGCAGTACTTC,CASSPGLLVPGRNYEQYF
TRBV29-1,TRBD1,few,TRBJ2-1,TGCAGCTCAACCGGGACAGGAGCCAATGAGCAGTTCTTC,CSSTGTGANEQFF
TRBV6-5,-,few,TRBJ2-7,TGTGCCCGACCCCAAGAAGGGCCAGATTCGTACGAGCAGTACTTC,CARPQEGPDSYEQYF
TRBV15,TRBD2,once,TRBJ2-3,TGTGCCACCAGCAGAGTTCGGGGCAGCGGGAGGGCAGATACGCAGTATTTT,CATSRVRGSGRADTQYF
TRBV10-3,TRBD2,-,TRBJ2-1,TGTGCCATCAGTGTAGGAGCGGGGGACAATGAGCAGTTCTTC,CAISVGAGDNEQFF
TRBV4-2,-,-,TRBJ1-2,TGTGCCAGCAGCCGCTCTCGGGGGAACTATGGCTACACCTTC,CASSRSRGNYGYTF
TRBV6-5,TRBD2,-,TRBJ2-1,TGTGCCAGCAGTTCAAGCGGGAGTACGGGTGAGCAGTTCTTC,CASSSSGSTGEQFF
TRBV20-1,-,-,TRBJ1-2,TGCAGTGCTCGGACCCCGGAGGGCTACACCTTC,CSARTPEGYTF
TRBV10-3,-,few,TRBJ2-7,TGTGCCATCAGTGAAGGGGGGGATGAGCAGTACTTC,CAISEGGDEQYF
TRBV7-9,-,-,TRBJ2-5,TGTGCCAGCGACTCGGTGTGGGAGACCCAGTACTTC,CASDSVWETQYF
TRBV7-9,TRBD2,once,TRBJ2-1,TGTACCAGCAGCTTAGCGCATACACTAGCGGGGGTTAACAATGAGCAGTTCTTC,CTSSLAHTLAGVNNEQFF
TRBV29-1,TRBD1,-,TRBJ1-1,TGCAGCGCTATCGGGACAGGGGGTCGGGTAGTGAACACTGAAGCTTTCTTT,CSAIGTGGRVVNTEAFF